Listed here are 12 T cell receptor beta chains from one sample, sequenced in a study of tumor-infiltrating lymphocytes in oesophageal squamous cell carcinoma. Each CDR3 protein is one row after TCRdb ran MiXCR on the PCR reads. The table includes 3,500 to 4,500 distinct CDR3 sequences, 19% detected once. Sequencing was performed on normal esophageal tissue next to the tumor. These receptors came from a male donor with esophageal squamous cell carcinoma.

The sample holds a few counts of this clonotype. A clone one base away is much larger, so this may be a read error. The rearrangement uses TRBV10-3 and TRBJ2-1, with 10 nucleotides matching TRBD2. The closer fit of TRBJ2-7 to the DNA end suggests the J call may be wrong. Germline V gene lookup returns CDR1 ENHRY and CDR2 SYGVKD. The CDR3 is made up of 17 amino acids. CDR3 region: CAISESESGGGGNEQYF. The CDR3 coding sequence is TGTGCCATCAGTGAGTCGGAGAGCGGGGGGGGCGGAAATGAGCAGTACTTC.

The V and J genes are TRBV27 and TRBJ1-6; D remains unclear. With 10 bases removed from V and 7 bases from J, the gap between germline ends came to 17 bases. Per the germline V gene, CDR1 is MNHEY and CDR2 is SMNVEV (reference sequence). The length of the CDR3 is 14 residues. CDR3 protein: CATRLTVVNSPLHF. The CDR3 DNA follows: TGTGCCACCAGGTTGACGGTGGTGAATTCACCCCTCCACTTT.

V usage is TRBV11-2 and J usage is TRBJ2-3; no clear D gene. Germline CDR1 SGHAT, CDR2 FQNNGV. V lost 5 bases and J 11 bases, leaving 23 bases between the germline ends. The length of the CDR3 is 15 residues. CDR3 region: CASSHDSVSSYEQYF. In DNA form, the CDR3 reads TGTGCCAGCAGCCATGATAGTGTCAGTTCCTACGAGCAGTATTTT.

This clonotype was detected ten times or more. The CDR3 DNA reads as TGTGCCAGCAGCAAAAGGACTAGCGGGGGGGTTTACGAGCAGTACTTC. Its translation is CASSKRTSGGVYEQYF. The chain recombines TRBV11-3 with TRBJ2-7, with 15 bases that match TRBD2. J was trimmed by 4 bases and V by 5 bases; bases with no gene match: 6. This CDR3 has 16 amino acids. Per the germline V gene, CDR1 is SGHNT and CDR2 is YENEEA.

The table lists this clonotype with many counts. The chain employs TRBV18 and TRBJ2-1; no firm D call. V dropped 0 bases and J dropped 0 bases, with 12 bases sitting between them. CDR3 length: 17 amino acids. Germline V gene lookup returns CDR1 KGHSH and CDR2 LQKENI. The CDR3 sequence is CASSPPLVPSSYNEQFF. DNA for the CDR3: TGTGCCAGCTCACCACCGTTGGTGCCGAGCTCCTACAATGAGCAGTTCTTC.

This clonotype was found many times. A much larger clonotype is one base distant, so this may be a read error. The rearrangement joins TRBV11-3 to TRBJ2-7; TRBD2 agrees at 9 bases. The germline V gene has CDR1 SGHNT and CDR2 YENEEA. The CDR3 consists of 16 residues. The V segment lost 4 bases and the J segment 7 bases; nucleotides outside the gene matches: 14. CDR3 protein: CASSSREAGGPNEQYF. CDR3 nucleotide sequence: TGTGCCAGCAGCTCTAGGGAGGCGGGGGGGCCTAATGAGCAGTACTTC.

This clonotype was picked up many times. This chain uses TRBV6-1 with TRBJ1-5; a weak D match, TRBD1 (6 bases). This CDR3 is 13 amino acids long. V gave up 8 bases and J gave up 7 bases, with 15 bases separating them. Germline V gene data show CDR1 as MNHNS and CDR2 as SASEGT. The CDR3 DNA sequence: TGTGCCAGCTCAGAGGGGGTTCGACAGCCCCAGCATTTT. It is translated as CASSEGVRQPQHF.

This clonotype was recorded many times. The chain joins TRBV5-4 to TRBJ1-1; TRBD1 matches at 8 bases. Germline trimming cut 2 bases from V and 4 bases from J; bases unmatched to any gene: 10. Per germline, CDR1 SGHNT and CDR2 YYREEE (reference sequence). The CDR3 consists of 16 residues. The CDR3 loop reads CASSLIRTGSFTEAFF. CDR3 sequence (DNA): TGTGCCAGCAGCTTAATCAGGACAGGGTCGTTCACTGAAGCTTTCTTT. The entire variable domain, with the rest obtained from reference TRBV5-4 and TRBJ1-1, is as follows: ETGVTQSPTHLIKTRGQQVTLRCSSQSGHNTVSWYQQALGQGPQFIFQYYREEENGRGNFPPRFSGLQFPNYSSELNVNALELDDSALYLCASSLIRTGSFTEAFFGQGTRLTVV.

The chain combines TRBV6-6 with TRBJ1-4; no clear D. The germline V gene encodes CDR1 MNHNY and CDR2 SVGAGI (reference sequence). Trimming took 2 bases from V and 0 from J, leaving 10 bases between them. The CDR3 loop spans 16 amino acids. CDR3 sequence reads: CASSYPGSPTNEKLFF. The CDR3 DNA reads as TGTGCCAGCAGTTACCCCGGTTCACCAACTAATGAAAAACTGTTTTTT.

This clonotype was recorded at least ten times. This rearrangement joins TRBV5-1 to TRBJ2-1, with D tentatively TRBD2 (5 bases). V gave up 4 bases and J gave up 3 bases, with 11 bases separating them. There are 14 residues in the CDR3. Germline V gene sequence: CDR1 SGHRS, CDR2 YFSETQ. The chain's CDR3 is CASSRGLDYNEQFF. DNA of the CDR3: TGCGCCAGCAGCCGAGGGCTTGACTACAATGAGCAGTTCTTC.

This clonotype qualifies as medium-sized. The V and J genes are TRBV7-6 and TRBJ1-1, with D unclear. Germline-derived CDR1 and CDR2 are SGHVS and FNYEAQ. The CDR3 is 15 amino acids. V lost 0 bases to trimming and J lost 1 base, with 9 bases between them. The CDR3 protein is CASSLAVETNTEAFF. Written as DNA, the CDR3 is TGTGCCAGCAGCTTAGCGGTGGAAACGAACACTGAAGCTTTCTTT.

The J gene is TRBJ2-3, the V gene TRBV19; 9 bases line up with TRBD1. This CDR3 spans 16 amino acids. V lost 6 bases and J lost 4; bases outside the gene matches: 11. Germline CDR1 reads LNHDA; CDR2 reads SQIVND (reference sequence). CDR3 loop: CASRRGQGLLADTQYF. CDR3 coding DNA: TGTGCCAGTAGAAGGGGACAGGGACTTTTAGCAGATACGCAGTATTTT.